These 23 T cell receptor beta chains came from one sample sequenced in a study of shared clonotypes between healthy human individuals. Clones were sequenced by immunoSEQ multiplex PCR, and TCRdb holds only the in-frame ones, with some missing. The data show some 2 million clones, 85% to 95% seen once. The naive CD8 subset, CD45RO-negative cells positively selected for CCR7, excluded terminally differentiated effector memory CD45RA+ cells. The sequenced sample consisted of naive CD8+ T cells sorted from blood. The receptors shown here come from a man younger than 35 in good health.

The CDR3 is CASTRTGHYEQYF. The DNA for the CDR3 is TGTGCCAGCACCCGGACAGGCCACTACGAGCAGTACTTC. The chain recombines TRBV7-9 with TRBJ2-7; 7 bases are shared with TRBD1. The CDR3 runs 13 residues. Germline CDR1 reads SEHNR; CDR2 reads FQNEAQ (reference sequence). J was trimmed by 3 bases and V by 7 bases; bases with no gene match: 6.

The gene calls are TRBV4-2 and TRBJ2-7; 9 bases agree with TRBD1. The germline gives CDR1 LGHNA, CDR2 YNFKEQ. V shed 2 bases and J 5 bases; nucleotides not matched to a gene: 7. This CDR3 has 15 amino acids. The CDR3 sequence is CASSQTTGGFHEQYF. The CDR3 bases are TGTGCCAGCAGCCAAACGACAGGGGGGTTCCACGAGCAGTACTTC.

The rearrangement joins TRBV7-6 to TRBJ2-7; 7 bases match TRBD1. Germline values: CDR1 SGHVS, CDR2 FNYEAQ. The trim removed 5 bases at V and 5 bases at J, leaving 12 bases unmatched. The CDR3 spans 15 residues. CDR3 coding DNA: TGTGCCAGCAGCGCCCTTCCCGACAGGGTTGACGAGCAGTACTTC. Amino acids: CASSALPDRVDEQYF.

V is TRBV5-1 and J is TRBJ1-1; weak D call: TRBD1 (5 bases). Germline assignment: CDR1 SGHRS and CDR2 YFSETQ. This CDR3 comprises 13 residues. Trimming removed 0 bases from V and 8 bases from J, with 11 bases in between. The CDR3 nucleotides are TGCGCCAGCAGCTTGGATGTGGGGGGAGAAGCTTTCTTT. Its protein product is CASSLDVGGEAFF.

The genes are TRBV5-1 and TRBJ2-3; TRBD2 matches 9 bases. V was clipped by 8 bases and J by 2 bases; unmatched bases: 12. In germline, CDR1 is SGHRS, CDR2 YFSETQ. The CDR3 runs 16 residues. CDR3 loop: CASSYTSGLHTDTQYF. Written as DNA, the CDR3 is TGCGCCAGTTCGTATACTAGCGGGCTACACACAGATACGCAGTATTTT. The variable domain in full, with the rest retrieved from reference TRBV5-1 and TRBJ2-3, is KAGVTQTPRYLIKTRGQQVTLSCSPISGHRSVSWYQQTPGQGLQFLFEYFSETQRNKGNFPGRFSGRQFSNSRSEMNVSTLELGDSALYLCASSYTSGLHTDTQYFGPGTRLTVL.

With regard to this clone: The same CDR3 can be traced to other DNA sequences in this sample. The V gene is TRBV5-1, the J gene TRBJ2-3; D not certain. Trimming cost V 0 bases and J 0 bases, with 8 bases left between them. This CDR3 spans 15 amino acids. Germline assignment: CDR1 SGHRS and CDR2 YFSETQ. The DNA of the CDR3 is TGCGCCAGCAGCTTGGTAGGCGGAAGCACAGATACGCAGTATTTT. Protein product: CASSLVGGSTDTQYF.

Remarks on this clone: The sample carries other DNA sequences with the same CDR3. The chain recombines TRBV28 with TRBJ1-5; TRBD1 agrees at 7 bases. J lost 1 base, V lost 6 bases, and 6 bases had no gene match. Germline V CDR1 and CDR2: MDHEN, SYDVKM. The CDR3 is 15 residues long. CDR3 sequence: CASSPYRGSNQPQHF. The CDR3 DNA is TGTGCCAGCAGCCCTTACAGGGGCAGCAATCAGCCCCAGCATTTT.

The CDR3 loop reads CASSSTTVGNWQLKNIQYF. The DNA of the CDR3 is TGTGCCAGCAGCAGTACTACGGTAGGGAATTGGCAACTGAAAAACATTCAGTACTTC. The chain is built from TRBV13 and TRBJ2-4; D gene ambiguous. Germline-derived CDR1 and CDR2 are PRHDT and FYEKMQ (reference sequence). Trimming stripped 5 bases from V and 4 bases from J, with 27 bases between. The CDR3 spans 19 residues.

V is TRBV11-3 and J is TRBJ2-1; 8 positions match TRBD1. Germline V CDR1 and CDR2: SGHNT, YENEEA. The ends lost 5 bases at V and 6 bases at J; junction bases unmatched: 6. The CDR3 has 14 residues. The CDR3 protein is CASSMGQVINEQFF. Here the CDR3 DNA reads TGTGCCAGCAGCATGGGACAGGTCATCAATGAGCAGTTCTTC.

This rearrangement joins TRBV30 to TRBJ2-7; TRBD1 matches at 11 bases. Germline V lookup: CDR1 GTSNPN, CDR2 SVGIG (reference sequence). This CDR3 has 14 residues. With 2 bases clipped from V and 6 bases from J, the junction kept 6 bases outside the gene matches. The CDR3 DNA follows: TGTGCCTGGAGTCCCCGGGACAGGGGGGGCGAGCAGTACTTC. Its translation is CAWSPRDRGGEQYF.

The chain uses TRBV7-9 and TRBJ2-1, with D uncertain. Per germline, CDR1 SEHNR and CDR2 FQNEAQ (reference sequence). The CDR3 runs 13 residues. Trimming removed 5 bases at V and 10 bases at J, with 15 bases between. DNA for the CDR3: TGTGCCAGCAGCCTACCCTCCTCTGAGGAGCAGTTCTTC. This gives the protein CASSLPSSEEQFF.

This clone was picked up one time. This sample includes further DNA sequences coding for the same CDR3. The chain has TRBV9 and TRBJ2-7; 7 bases are shared with TRBD1. V gave up 3 bases and J gave up 4 bases; unmatched junction bases: 7. CDR1 and CDR2 from the germline V gene are SGDLS and YYNGEE. This CDR3 spans 14 amino acids. CDR3: CASSAGTEAYEQYF. CDR3 sequence (DNA): TGTGCCAGCAGCGCCGGGACAGAGGCGTACGAGCAGTACTTC.

The chain couples TRBV7-9 to TRBJ2-5, with 7 bases identical to TRBD1. There are 16 residues in the CDR3. In germline, CDR1 is SEHNR, CDR2 FQNEAQ (reference sequence). V shed 5 bases, J shed 0 bases, and the junction held 9 bases outside the gene matches. The CDR3 coding sequence is TGTGCCAGCAGCGCCCCGGACAGGTACGACCAAGAGACCCAGTACTTC. The encoded protein is CASSAPDRYDQETQYF. Full variable domain (outside the CDR3, taken from reference TRBV7-9 and TRBJ2-5): DTGVSQNPRHKITKRGQNVTFRCDPISEHNRLYWYRQTLGQGPEFLTYFQNEAQLEKSRLLSDRFSAERPKGSFSTLEIQRTEQGDSAMYLCASSAPDRYDQETQYFGPGTRLLVL.

This clone was detected only a few times. The chain recombines TRBV9 with TRBJ1-1, with TRBD1 as a possible D gene (6 bases). The V end was cut by 10 bases, the J end by 4 bases, with 20 bases between. The germline V gene has CDR1 SGDLS and CDR2 YYNGEE. The CDR3 runs 14 residues. This chain's CDR3 is CASRPGEGGTEAFF. In DNA, the CDR3 is TGTGCCTCCCGCCCTGGGGAGGGGGGCACTGAAGCTTTCTTT.

V gene TRBV28 combines with J gene TRBJ2-5; 8 bases are shared with TRBD1. The CDR3 is 17 residues long. Losses at the gene ends were 7 bases for V and 0 bases for J; bases not matched to a gene: 13. Germline-derived CDR1 and CDR2 are MDHEN and SYDVKM. CDR3 protein: CASTTPSGGDYQETQYF. CDR3 in DNA: TGTGCCAGCACCACCCCCTCAGGGGGCGACTACCAAGAGACCCAGTACTTC.

J is TRBJ2-5 and V is TRBV10-3; 7 bases match TRBD2. J gave up 1 base and V 11 bases, and 19 bases lay outside the gene matches. The CDR3 length is 17 residues. CDR1 ENHRY and CDR2 SYGVKD come from the germline V gene. CDR3 nucleotide sequence: TGTGCCTCGGGATGGGCTAGCGGCACCCACCCCCAAGAGACCCAGTACTTC. Protein: CASGWASGTHPQETQYF.

V is TRBV7-9 and J is TRBJ1-4; the match to TRBD1 covers 7 bases. V gave up 5 bases and J gave up 5 bases; unmatched junction bases: 11. The CDR3 length is 16 residues. Per the germline V gene, CDR1 is SEHNR and CDR2 is FQNEAQ (reference sequence). In DNA, the CDR3 is TGTGCCAGCAGCCCAGCTTGGACAGGAATGAATGAAAAACTGTTTTTT. Its protein is CASSPAWTGMNEKLFF.

The chain carries TRBV11-3 and TRBJ1-5, with D unresolved. Germline V lookup: CDR1 SGHNT, CDR2 YENEEA. V was trimmed by 0 bases and J by 3 bases, leaving 12 bases between them. The CDR3 is 16 amino acids. The CDR3 is CASSLDRTVSNQPQHF. CDR3 nucleotide sequence: TGTGCCAGCAGCTTAGATCGAACGGTTTCCAATCAGCCCCAGCATTTT.

The count of this clone is one. J is TRBJ1-4 and V is TRBV5-1; perhaps TRBD1 as D (5 bases). Trimming removed 0 bases at V and 3 bases at J, with 9 bases between. This CDR3 comprises 15 residues. Germline V gene lookup returns CDR1 SGHRS and CDR2 YFSETQ. CDR3 DNA: TGCGCCAGCAGCTTGGCTGGGGCGCCTAATGAAAAACTGTTTTTT. Translating it yields CASSLAGAPNEKLFF.

This clone has just one count. V is TRBV10-1 and J is TRBJ2-5; tentative D call: TRBD1 (5 bases). The V end was cut by 2 bases, the J end by 5 bases, with 9 bases between. Germline V lookup: CDR1 WNHNN, CDR2 SYGVQD (reference sequence). This CDR3 contains 13 residues. CDR3 coding DNA: TGCGCCAGCAGTGAGAGGGGTGGTGAGACCCAGTACTTC. Encoded protein: CASSERGGETQYF.

The gene calls are TRBV7-9 and TRBJ2-3; no reliable D call. V was pared by 6 bases and J by 1 base, with 20 bases between. This CDR3 region has 17 residues. Germline values: CDR1 SEHNR, CDR2 FQNEAQ (reference sequence). CDR3 nucleotide sequence: TGTGCCAGCAGTTTTCCACGGACCGATTCTGGCACAGATACGCAGTATTTT. This codes for CASSFPRTDSGTDTQYF. Combining the CDR3 with reference TRBV7-9 and TRBJ2-3 gives the whole variable domain DTGVSQNPRHKITKRGQNVTFRCDPISEHNRLYWYRQTLGQGPEFLTYFQNEAQLEKSRLLSDRFSAERPKGSFSTLEIQRTEQGDSAMYLCASSFPRTDSGTDTQYFGPGTRLTVL.

CDR3 in DNA: TGTGCCAGCAGTTACGCCACCGGGCCTAACACCGGGGAGCTGTTTTTT. Translated, it gives CASSYATGPNTGELFF. This sequence joins TRBV6-6 and TRBJ2-2; no reliable D call. Germline assignment: CDR1 MNHNY and CDR2 SVGAGI (reference sequence). Trimming took off 2 bases at V and 2 bases at J, with 12 bases between the two ends. The CDR3 is made up of 16 amino acids.

This clone has only one observation. The gene calls are TRBV30 and TRBJ2-1; D gene ambiguous. The CDR3 extends over 13 amino acids. V lost 1 base and J lost 9, with 13 bases in between. In germline, CDR1 is GTSNPN, CDR2 SVGIG (reference sequence). The CDR3 DNA reads TGTGCCTGGAGTGAGAATAGTGAACTTGAGCAGTTCTTC. The encoded protein is CAWSENSELEQFF.